This passage covers 27 T cell receptor beta chains from one sample sequenced in a study of blood T cell repertoires in COVID-19. Profiled with immunoSEQ multiplex PCR; TCRdb holds only in-frame clones, not every one. In the table there are 25,000 to 30,000 clones, 94% of which are singletons. The sample consisted of peripheral blood. These receptors originate from a human donor with active COVID-19. The donor label of this sample is uncertain.

The V and J genes are TRBV19 and TRBJ1-1, with 7 bases lining up with TRBD1. V lost 5 bases, J lost 0 bases, and 6 bases stayed unmatched. This CDR3 contains 15 residues. The germline V gene encodes CDR1 LNHDA and CDR2 SQIVND (reference sequence). In nucleotides, the CDR3 is TGTGCCAGTAGTCAAAGGGACAGCATGAACACTGAAGCTTTCTTT. Encoded protein: CASSQRDSMNTEAFF.

The chain couples TRBV5-1 to TRBJ1-2; TRBD1 is a possible D gene (5 bases). The CDR3 has 14 amino acids. CDR1 is SGHRS and CDR2 is YFSETQ in the germline V gene. Trimming cost V 5 bases and J 3 bases, with 14 bases left between them. As DNA, the CDR3 is TGCGCCAGCAGACCCCAGGGTGTCGACTATGGCTACACCTTC. Amino acid sequence: CASRPQGVDYGYTF.

The chain uses TRBV5-4 and TRBJ2-1, with 9 bases matching TRBD2. J gave up 3 bases and V 2 bases, and 6 bases lay outside the gene matches. The CDR3 is 16 amino acids. From germline, CDR1 is SGHNT and CDR2 YYREEE (reference sequence). The CDR3 loop reads CASSFSSGISYNEQFF. The CDR3 DNA sequence: TGTGCCAGCAGCTTTTCTAGCGGGATCAGCTACAATGAGCAGTTCTTC.

The chain couples TRBV27 to TRBJ1-1; D remains unclear. Trimming cost V 2 bases and J 4 bases, with 8 bases left between them. Germline V gene sequence: CDR1 MNHEY, CDR2 SMNVEV (reference sequence). This CDR3 is 13 amino acids long. The DNA of the CDR3 is TGTGCCAGCAGTTTAGAGCCCGGCACTGAAGCTTTCTTT. Translated, it gives CASSLEPGTEAFF.

The J gene is TRBJ2-7, the V gene TRBV25-1, with a tentative D call TRBD1 (6 bases). The CDR3 is 13 residues long. V lost 6 bases, J lost 2 bases, and 11 bases lay in between. The germline gives CDR1 MGHDK, CDR2 SYGVNS. CDR3 sequence (DNA): TGTGCCAGCAGCGGGGACACCCCCTACGAGCAGTACTTC. Residues: CASSGDTPYEQYF.

The CDR3 protein is CASSLVAGGIQPQHF. Here the CDR3 DNA reads TGCGCCAGCAGCTTGGTAGCAGGGGGAATCCAGCCCCAGCATTTT. The V gene is TRBV5-1, the J gene TRBJ1-5, with 7 bases aligning to TRBD1. Germline V gene lookup returns CDR1 SGHRS and CDR2 YFSETQ. J gave up 7 bases and V 0 bases, and 7 bases lay outside the gene matches. The CDR3 has 15 residues.

The chain is built from TRBV29-1 and TRBJ1-2; TRBD1 matches 8 bases. The CDR3 extends over 16 amino acids. J lost 0 bases, V lost 3 bases, and 9 bases had no gene match. Germline values: CDR1 SQVTM, CDR2 ANQGSEA. The CDR3 DNA reads as TGCAGCGTTGATCCACTCCAGGGGGCTCCTAACTATGGCTACACCTTC. It specifies CSVDPLQGAPNYGYTF. Combining the CDR3 with reference TRBV29-1 and TRBJ1-2 gives the whole variable domain SAVISQKPSRDICQRGTSLTIQCQVDSQVTMMFWYRQQPGQSLTLIATANQGSEATYESGFVIDKFPISRPNLTFSTLTVSNMSPEDSSIYLCSVDPLQGAPNYGYTFGSGTRLTVV.

V gene TRBV19 combines with J gene TRBJ1-6; 9 positions agree with TRBD1. Germline V gene lookup returns CDR1 LNHDA and CDR2 SQIVND (reference sequence). The CDR3 is 14 residues long. The V gene end was trimmed by 6 bases and the J gene end by 7 bases; junction bases not matched to a gene: 4. This CDR3 reads CASRDRGWNSPLHF. The CDR3 bases are TGTGCCAGTAGGGACAGGGGATGGAATTCACCCCTCCACTTT.

The chain links TRBV5-1 to TRBJ2-7; D gene unclear. The CDR3 extends over 14 amino acids. Germline loops: CDR1 SGHRS, CDR2 YFSETQ. V lost 4 bases, J lost 2 bases, and 13 bases lay in between. CDR3 sequence: CASSLEQPTYEQYF. CDR3 DNA sequence: TGCGCCAGCAGCCTGGAGCAACCAACCTACGAGCAGTACTTC.

The V call is TRBV7-2, the J call TRBJ2-3; TRBD2 agrees at 13 bases. Trimming removed 5 bases from V and 2 bases from J; junction bases left unmatched: 7. The CDR3 has 17 residues. Per germline, CDR1 SGHTA and CDR2 FQGNSA. For the CDR3, the DNA is TGTGCCAGCAGCCCGCGACTAGCGGGGGGTCCCACAGATACGCAGTATTTT. It specifies CASSPRLAGGPTDTQYF.

This chain uses TRBV6-5 with TRBJ1-4; D unclear. Germline CDR1 is MNHEY and CDR2 is SVGAGI. The V gene lost 0 bases and the J gene lost 5 bases, with 10 bases spanning the gap. This CDR3 region has 15 residues. Here the CDR3 DNA reads TGTGCCAGCAGTTACTCGTCACGGAGGAATGAAAAACTGTTTTTT. Translation: CASSYSSRRNEKLFF.

The J gene is TRBJ1-1, the V gene TRBV18; D is uncertain. Germline CDR1 KGHSH, CDR2 LQKENI. V shed 3 bases and J shed 1 base, with 9 bases lying between them. CDR3 length: 14 amino acids. The CDR3 sequence is CASSPQARNTEAFF. In DNA, the CDR3 is TGTGCCAGCTCACCCCAGGCGAGGAACACTGAAGCTTTCTTT.

The V call is TRBV3-1 (or the pseudogene TRBV3-2), the J call TRBJ2-5; a weak D match, TRBD2 (5 bases). The germline V gene encodes CDR1 LGHDT and CDR2 YNNKEL (reference sequence). The CDR3 runs 13 residues. V was cut by 4 bases and J by 8 bases, with 14 bases left in between. The CDR3 DNA sequence: TGTGCCAGCAGCCCCCGGCTCGAGGGAACCCAGTACTTC. Translating it yields CASSPRLEGTQYF.

The genes are TRBV6-2 or TRBV6-3 and TRBJ2-1, with D perhaps matching TRBD2 (5 bases). Per the germline V gene, CDR1 is MNHEY and CDR2 is SVGEGT. V was cut by 5 bases and J by 9 bases, with 14 bases left in between. This CDR3 is 13 amino acids long. The CDR3 coding sequence is TGTGCCAGCAGTGCACTAGTAGTAGGTGAGCAGTTCTTC. It specifies CASSALVVGEQFF.

J is TRBJ2-7 and V is TRBV7-2, with TRBD2 matching over 11 bases. V lost 1 base to trimming and J lost 4 bases; unmatched junction nucleotides: 3. The CDR3 contains 15 residues. Germline CDR1 reads SGHTA; CDR2 reads FQGNSA. This CDR3 reads CASSLVGTSGYEQYF. The DNA for the CDR3 is TGTGCCAGCAGCTTAGTAGGGACTAGCGGTTACGAGCAGTACTTC.

This chain joins TRBV2 and TRBJ2-1, with 8 bases fitting TRBD1. Germline V gene sequence: CDR1 SNHLY, CDR2 FYNNEI. CDR3 length: 14 residues. J lost 8 bases, V lost 5 bases, and 8 bases had no gene match. The CDR3: CASSPGQGGHEQFF. CDR3 bases: TGTGCCAGCAGTCCTGGACAGGGTGGGCATGAGCAGTTCTTC.

The rearrangement uses TRBV7-9 and TRBJ2-1; the match to TRBD2 covers 8 bases. The CDR3 runs to 12 residues. CDR1 and CDR2 (germline): SEHNR, FQNEAQ (reference sequence). With 4 bases clipped from V and 9 bases from J, the junction kept 2 bases outside the gene matches. Written as DNA, the CDR3 is TGTGCCAGCAGCTCTGGACTAGCTGAGCAGTTCTTC. Its translation is CASSSGLAEQFF.

This chain connects TRBV29-1 to TRBJ2-1, with TRBD2 matching 9 bases. Per germline, CDR1 SQVTM and CDR2 ANQGSEA. Germline trimming cut 3 bases from V and 5 bases from J; bases unmatched to any gene: 8. CDR3 length equals 15 residues. The CDR3 DNA reads as TGCAGCGTTGACCCGATTCTAGCGGGGAACAATGAGCAGTTCTTC. The encoded protein is CSVDPILAGNNEQFF.

This chain links TRBV19 with TRBJ2-3; D might be TRBD2 (5 bases). The CDR3 is made up of 13 amino acids. CDR1 LNHDA and CDR2 SQIVND come from the germline V gene (reference sequence). V was pared by 5 bases and J by 10 bases, with 16 bases between. The CDR3 region has the DNA TGTGCCAGTAGTCCTGACCGCGCGGGTGCGCAGTATTTT. It yields the protein CASSPDRAGAQYF.

In its sample, this clone was seen once. The chain combines TRBV5-6 with TRBJ2-3; 8 nucleotides align to TRBD2. CDR1 is SGHDT and CDR2 is YYEEEE in the germline V gene. The J segment lost 7 bases and the V segment lost 4 bases, leaving 11 bases of the junction unmatched. This CDR3 contains 15 residues. Here the CDR3 reads CASSPGSGGPYTQYF. The CDR3 bases are TGTGCCAGCAGCCCAGGGTCGGGAGGGCCGTATACGCAGTATTTT. The full variable domain, completed using reference TRBV5-6 and TRBJ2-3, is DAGVTQSPTHLIKTRGQQVTLRCSPKSGHDTVSWYQQALGQGPQFIFQYYEEEERQRGNFPDRFSGHQFPNYSSELNVNALLLGDSALYLCASSPGSGGPYTQYFGPGTRLTVL.

The chain has TRBV18 and TRBJ1-5; 10 positions match TRBD1. The trim removed 4 bases at V and 4 bases at J, leaving 7 bases unmatched. The CDR3 has 16 residues. CDR1 and CDR2 from the germline V gene are KGHSH and LQKENI. The CDR3, as DNA: TGTGCCAGCTCACAGACAGGGGGCCTTCCTAATCAGCCCCAGCATTTT. It is translated as CASSQTGGLPNQPQHF.

This clone was counted only a few times. The chain is built from TRBV7-8 and TRBJ2-6; D is uncertain. This CDR3 region has 15 residues. Trimming cost V 2 bases and J 3 bases, with 8 bases left between them. CDR1 SGHVS and CDR2 FQNEAQ come from the germline V gene. CDR3 coding DNA: TGTGCCAGCAGCTTATGGAGCTATGGGGCCAACGTCCTGACTTTC. Its protein product is CASSLWSYGANVLTF. Full variable domain (outside the CDR3, taken from reference TRBV7-8 and TRBJ2-6): GAGVSQSPRYKVAKRGQDVALRCDPISGHVSLFWYQQALGQGPEFLTYFQNEAQLDKSGLPSDRFFAERPEGSVSTLKIQRTQQEDSAVYLCASSLWSYGANVLTFGAGSRLTVL.

The rearrangement links TRBV7-9 to TRBJ2-1; 11 bases are a match to TRBD1. V lost 5 bases and J lost 6; bases outside the gene matches: 6. The CDR3 is 15 residues long. From germline, CDR1 is SEHNR and CDR2 FQNEAQ (reference sequence). The CDR3, as DNA: TGTGCCAGCAGCACGGGACAGGGGGAAATCAATGAGCAGTTCTTC. Its translation: CASSTGQGEINEQFF. The full variable domain, with the rest looked up from reference TRBV7-9 and TRBJ2-1, is DTGVSQNPRHKITKRGQNVTFRCDPISEHNRLYWYRQTLGQGPEFLTYFQNEAQLEKSRLLSDRFSAERPKGSFSTLEIQRTEQGDSAMYLCASSTGQGEINEQFFGPGTRLTVL.

This chain connects TRBV7-2 to TRBJ2-7, with 9 bases fitting TRBD2. This CDR3 has 15 amino acids. The V gene's germline CDR1 is SGHTA and CDR2 FQGNSA. The V and J ends lost 2 bases and 2 bases, in that order; junction bases with no gene match: 4. CDR3 amino acids: CASSLQLAGTYEQYF. The CDR3 coding sequence is TGTGCCAGCAGCTTACAACTAGCGGGTACCTACGAGCAGTACTTC. The entire variable domain, with the rest obtained from reference TRBV7-2 and TRBJ2-7, is as follows: GAGVSQSPSNKVTEKGKDVELRCDPISGHTALYWYRQSLGQGLEFLIYFQGNSAPDKSGLPSDRFSAERTGGSVSTLTIQRTQQEDSAVYLCASSLQLAGTYEQYFGPGTRLTVT.

In DNA, the CDR3 is TGTGCCAGCAGCCAGAGGCAGGGGCAAGAGACCCAGTACTTC. Amino acid sequence: CASSQRQGQETQYF. The V gene is TRBV6-5, the J gene TRBJ2-5; D may be TRBD1 (6 bases). The length of the CDR3 is 14 residues. Germline V gene lookup returns CDR1 MNHEY and CDR2 SVGAGI. V dropped 6 bases and J dropped 2 bases, with 13 bases sitting between them.

The V gene is TRBV10-2, the J gene TRBJ1-2; 10 bases are shared with TRBD1. Germline CDR1 is WSHSY and CDR2 is SAAADI. V was pared by 6 bases and J by 4 bases, with 5 bases of the junction left unmatched. CDR3 length: 14 amino acids. CDR3 in amino acids: CASSQDRGPYGYTF. DNA of the CDR3: TGCGCCAGCAGCCAAGACAGGGGGCCCTATGGCTACACCTTC.

The gene calls are TRBV5-4 and TRBJ2-3; 7 nucleotides match TRBD2. Germline-derived CDR1 and CDR2 are SGHNT and YYREEE (reference sequence). With 0 bases clipped from V and 3 bases from J, the junction kept 4 bases outside the gene matches. This CDR3 is 15 amino acids long. The CDR3, as DNA: TGTGCCAGCAGCTTGGTAAGGGGAGGGACAGATACGCAGTATTTT. It yields the protein CASSLVRGGTDTQYF.